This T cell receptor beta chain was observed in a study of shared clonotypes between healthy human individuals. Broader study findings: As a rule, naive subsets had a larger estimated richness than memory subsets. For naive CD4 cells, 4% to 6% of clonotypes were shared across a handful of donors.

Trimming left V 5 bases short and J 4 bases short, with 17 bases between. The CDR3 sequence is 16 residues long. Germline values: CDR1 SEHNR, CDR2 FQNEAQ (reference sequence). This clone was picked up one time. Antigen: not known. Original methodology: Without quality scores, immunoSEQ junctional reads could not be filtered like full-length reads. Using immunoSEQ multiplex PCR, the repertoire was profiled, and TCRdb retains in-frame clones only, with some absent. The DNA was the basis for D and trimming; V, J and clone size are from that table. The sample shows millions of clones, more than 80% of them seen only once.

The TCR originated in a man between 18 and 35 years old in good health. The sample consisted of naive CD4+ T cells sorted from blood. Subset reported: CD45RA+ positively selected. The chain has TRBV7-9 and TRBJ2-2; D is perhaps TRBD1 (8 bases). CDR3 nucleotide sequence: TGTGCCAGCAGCCACCTACAGGGGGGGGCCACCGGGGAGCTGTTTTTT. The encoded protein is CASSHLQGGATGELFF.